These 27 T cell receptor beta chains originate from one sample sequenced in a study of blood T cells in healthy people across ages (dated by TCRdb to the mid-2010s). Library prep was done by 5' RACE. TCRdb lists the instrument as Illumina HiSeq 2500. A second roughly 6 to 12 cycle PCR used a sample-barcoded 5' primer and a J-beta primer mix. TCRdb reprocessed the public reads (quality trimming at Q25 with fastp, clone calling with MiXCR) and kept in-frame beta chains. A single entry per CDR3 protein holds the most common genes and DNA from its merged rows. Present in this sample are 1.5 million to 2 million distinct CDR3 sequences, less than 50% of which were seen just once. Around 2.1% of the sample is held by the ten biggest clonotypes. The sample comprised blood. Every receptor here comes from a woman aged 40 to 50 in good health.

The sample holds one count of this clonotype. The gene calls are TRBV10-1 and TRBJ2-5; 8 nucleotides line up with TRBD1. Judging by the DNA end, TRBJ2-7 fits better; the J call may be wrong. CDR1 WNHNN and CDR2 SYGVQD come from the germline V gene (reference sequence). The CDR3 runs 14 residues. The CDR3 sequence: CASNSGGAGHEQYF. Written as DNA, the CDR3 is TGCGCCAGCAATTCAGGGGGCGCGGGCCACGAGCAGTACTTC.

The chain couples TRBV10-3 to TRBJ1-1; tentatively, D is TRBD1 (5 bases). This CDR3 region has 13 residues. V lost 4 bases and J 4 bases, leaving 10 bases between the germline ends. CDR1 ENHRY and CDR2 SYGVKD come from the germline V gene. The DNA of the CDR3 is TGTGCCATCAGTGGAACAGGTACCACTGAAGCTTTCTTT. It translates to CAISGTGTTEAFF.

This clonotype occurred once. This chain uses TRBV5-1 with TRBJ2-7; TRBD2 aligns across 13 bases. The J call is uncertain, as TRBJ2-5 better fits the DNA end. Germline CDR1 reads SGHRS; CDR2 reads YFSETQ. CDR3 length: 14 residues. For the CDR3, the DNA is TGCGCCAGCCAGGGACTAGCGGGGAAAGAGACCCAGTACTTC. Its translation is CASQGLAGKETQYF.

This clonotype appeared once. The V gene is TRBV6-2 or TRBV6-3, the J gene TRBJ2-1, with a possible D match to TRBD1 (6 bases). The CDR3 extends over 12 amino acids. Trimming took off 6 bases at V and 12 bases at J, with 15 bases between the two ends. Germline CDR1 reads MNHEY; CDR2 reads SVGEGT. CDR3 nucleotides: TGTGCCAGCAGATTGACAGGTCGGATGCAGTTCTTC. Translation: CASRLTGRMQFF.

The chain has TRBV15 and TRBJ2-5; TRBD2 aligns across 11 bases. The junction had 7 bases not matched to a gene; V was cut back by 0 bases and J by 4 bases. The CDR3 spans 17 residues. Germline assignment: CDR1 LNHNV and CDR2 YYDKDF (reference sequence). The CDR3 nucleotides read TGTGCCACCAGCAGAGAGGAGATAGCGGGGGGGAGAGAGACCCAGTACTTC. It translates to CATSREEIAGGRETQYF.

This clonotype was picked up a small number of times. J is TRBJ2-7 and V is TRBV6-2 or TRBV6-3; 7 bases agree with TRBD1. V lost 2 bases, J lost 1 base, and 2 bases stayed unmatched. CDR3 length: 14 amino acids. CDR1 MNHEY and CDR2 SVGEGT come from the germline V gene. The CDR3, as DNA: TGTGCCAGCAGTTACACGACAGGGTCCTACGAGCAGTACTTC. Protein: CASSYTTGSYEQYF.

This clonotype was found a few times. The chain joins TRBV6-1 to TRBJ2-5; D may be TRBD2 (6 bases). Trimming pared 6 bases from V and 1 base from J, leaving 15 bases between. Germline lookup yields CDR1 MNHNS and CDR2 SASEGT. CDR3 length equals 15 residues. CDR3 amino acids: CASRLPGTFQETQYF. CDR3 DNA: TGTGCCAGCAGATTGCCCGGGACTTTCCAAGAGACCCAGTACTTC.

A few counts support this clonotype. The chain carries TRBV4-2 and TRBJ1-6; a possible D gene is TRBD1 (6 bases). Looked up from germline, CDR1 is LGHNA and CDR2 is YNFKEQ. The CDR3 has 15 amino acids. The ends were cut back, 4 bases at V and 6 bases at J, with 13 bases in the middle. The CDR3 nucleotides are TGTGCCAGCAGCCCACGGACAGAGTCTAATTCACCCCTCCACTTT. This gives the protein CASSPRTESNSPLHF.

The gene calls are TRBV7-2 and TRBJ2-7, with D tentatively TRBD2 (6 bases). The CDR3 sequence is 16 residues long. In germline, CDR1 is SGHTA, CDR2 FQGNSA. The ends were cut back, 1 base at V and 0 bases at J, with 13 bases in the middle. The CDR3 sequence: CASSLVSSGTSYEQYF. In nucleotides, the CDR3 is TGTGCCAGCAGCTTAGTGAGTAGCGGAACCTCCTACGAGCAGTACTTC.

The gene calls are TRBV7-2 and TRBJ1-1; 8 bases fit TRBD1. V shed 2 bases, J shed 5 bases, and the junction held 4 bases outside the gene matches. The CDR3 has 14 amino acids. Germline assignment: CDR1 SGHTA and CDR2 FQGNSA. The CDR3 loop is CASSLPDRVTEAFF. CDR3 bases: TGTGCCAGCAGCTTACCGGACAGGGTTACTGAAGCTTTCTTT.

The CDR3 region has the DNA TGCAGTGCTAGATATCAAGGCCCACTAGCGGGGGGAAGCACAGATACGCAGTATTTT. Amino acids: CSARYQGPLAGGSTDTQYF. The chain is built from TRBV20-1 and TRBJ2-3; 12 bases align to TRBD2. The CDR3 covers 19 residues. V shed 2 bases and J 0 bases; nucleotides not matched to a gene: 12. Looked up from germline, CDR1 is DFQATT and CDR2 is SNEGSKA (reference sequence).

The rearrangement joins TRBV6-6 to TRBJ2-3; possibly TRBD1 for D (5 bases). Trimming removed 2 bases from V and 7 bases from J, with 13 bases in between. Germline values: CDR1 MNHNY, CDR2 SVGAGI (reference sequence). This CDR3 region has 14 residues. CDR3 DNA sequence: TGTGCCAGCAGTTACGGGGCCCCTGGGAATACGCAGTATTTT. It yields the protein CASSYGAPGNTQYF.

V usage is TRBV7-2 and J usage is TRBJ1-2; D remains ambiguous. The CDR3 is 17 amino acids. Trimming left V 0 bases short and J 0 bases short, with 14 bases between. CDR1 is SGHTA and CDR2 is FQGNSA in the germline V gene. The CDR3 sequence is CASSLALQTPANYGYTF. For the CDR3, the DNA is TGTGCCAGCAGCTTAGCCCTCCAGACCCCAGCTAACTATGGCTACACCTTC.

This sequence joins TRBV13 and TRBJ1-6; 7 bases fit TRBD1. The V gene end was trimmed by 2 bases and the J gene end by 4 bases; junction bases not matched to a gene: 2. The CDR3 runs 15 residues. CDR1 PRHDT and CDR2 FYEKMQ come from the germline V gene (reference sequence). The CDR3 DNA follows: TGTGCCAGCAGCTTAAAGGGACAGTATAATTCACCCCTCCACTTT. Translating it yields CASSLKGQYNSPLHF.

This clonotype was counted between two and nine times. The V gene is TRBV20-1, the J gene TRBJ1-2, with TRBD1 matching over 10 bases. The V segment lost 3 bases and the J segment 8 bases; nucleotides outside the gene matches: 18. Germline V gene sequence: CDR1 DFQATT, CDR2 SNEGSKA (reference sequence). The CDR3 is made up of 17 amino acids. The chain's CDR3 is CSARFPGQGIIMWGYTF. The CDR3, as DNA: TGCAGTGCTAGGTTCCCGGGACAGGGGATTATTATGTGGGGCTACACCTTC.

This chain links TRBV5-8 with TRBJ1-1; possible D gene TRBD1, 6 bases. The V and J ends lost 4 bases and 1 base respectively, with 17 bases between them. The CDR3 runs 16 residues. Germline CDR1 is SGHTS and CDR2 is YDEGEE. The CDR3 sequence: CASSHEPWTENTEAFF. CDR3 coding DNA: TGTGCCAGCAGCCACGAGCCGTGGACAGAGAACACTGAAGCTTTCTTT.

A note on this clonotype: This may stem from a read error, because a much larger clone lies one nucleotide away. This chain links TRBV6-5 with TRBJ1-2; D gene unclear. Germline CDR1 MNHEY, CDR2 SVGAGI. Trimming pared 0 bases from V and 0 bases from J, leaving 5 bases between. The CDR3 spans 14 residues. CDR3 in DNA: TGTGCCAGCAGTTACTCGGCAGCTAACTATGGCTACACCTTC. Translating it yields CASSYSAANYGYTF.

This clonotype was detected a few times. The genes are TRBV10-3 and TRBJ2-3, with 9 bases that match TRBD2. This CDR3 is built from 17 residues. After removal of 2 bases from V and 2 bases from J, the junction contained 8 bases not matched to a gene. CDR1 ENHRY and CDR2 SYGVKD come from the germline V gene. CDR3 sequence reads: CAISEQASGGPTDTQYF. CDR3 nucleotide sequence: TGTGCCATCAGTGAGCAGGCCAGCGGGGGGCCCACAGATACGCAGTATTTT.

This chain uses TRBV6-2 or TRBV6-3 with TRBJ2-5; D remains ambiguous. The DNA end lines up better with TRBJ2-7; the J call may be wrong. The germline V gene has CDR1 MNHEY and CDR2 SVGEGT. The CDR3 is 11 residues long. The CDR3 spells CASNGEYEQYF. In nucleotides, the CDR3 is TGTGCCAGCAACGGCGAATACGAGCAGTACTTC.

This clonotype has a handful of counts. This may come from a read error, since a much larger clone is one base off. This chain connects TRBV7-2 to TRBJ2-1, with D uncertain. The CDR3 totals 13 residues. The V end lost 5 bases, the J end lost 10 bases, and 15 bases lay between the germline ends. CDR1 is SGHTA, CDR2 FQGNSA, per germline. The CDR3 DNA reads TGTGCCAGCAGCGGAGCTGGGATAAGGGAGCAGTTCTTC. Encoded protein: CASSGAGIREQFF.

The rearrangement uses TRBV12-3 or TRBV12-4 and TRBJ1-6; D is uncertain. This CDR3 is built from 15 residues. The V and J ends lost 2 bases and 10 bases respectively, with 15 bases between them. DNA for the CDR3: TGTGCCAGCAGTTTACAGGATCGAGGAAGGTCACCCCTCCACTTT. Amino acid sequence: CASSLQDRGRSPLHF.

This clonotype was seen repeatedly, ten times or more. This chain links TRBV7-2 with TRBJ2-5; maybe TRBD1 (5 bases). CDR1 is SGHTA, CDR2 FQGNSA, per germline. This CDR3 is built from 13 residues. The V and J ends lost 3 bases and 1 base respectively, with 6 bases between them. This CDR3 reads CASSFDSQETQYF. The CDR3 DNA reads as TGTGCCAGCAGCTTCGACAGCCAAGAGACCCAGTACTTC.

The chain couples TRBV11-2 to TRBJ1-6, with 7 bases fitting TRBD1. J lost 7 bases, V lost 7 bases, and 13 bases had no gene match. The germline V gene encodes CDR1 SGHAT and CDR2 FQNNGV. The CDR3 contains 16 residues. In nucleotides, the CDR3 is TGTGCCAGCAACTCCTCGCCGACAGGGCGGAATTCACCCCTCCACTTT. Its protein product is CASNSSPTGRNSPLHF.

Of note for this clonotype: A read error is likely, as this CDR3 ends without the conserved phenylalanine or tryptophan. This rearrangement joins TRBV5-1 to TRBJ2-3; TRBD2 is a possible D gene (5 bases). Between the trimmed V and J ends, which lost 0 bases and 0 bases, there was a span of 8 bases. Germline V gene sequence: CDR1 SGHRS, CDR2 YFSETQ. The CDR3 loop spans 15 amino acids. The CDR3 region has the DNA TGCGCCAGCAGCTTGGGAGGGAGCAGCACAGATACGCAGTATTCT. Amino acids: CASSLGGSSTDTQYS.

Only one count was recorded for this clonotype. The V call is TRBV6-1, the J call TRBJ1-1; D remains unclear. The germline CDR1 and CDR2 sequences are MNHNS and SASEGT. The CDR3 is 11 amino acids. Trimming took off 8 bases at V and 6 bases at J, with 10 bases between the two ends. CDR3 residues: CASLLGSEAFF. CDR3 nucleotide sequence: TGTGCCAGCTTACTAGGTTCTGAAGCTTTCTTT.

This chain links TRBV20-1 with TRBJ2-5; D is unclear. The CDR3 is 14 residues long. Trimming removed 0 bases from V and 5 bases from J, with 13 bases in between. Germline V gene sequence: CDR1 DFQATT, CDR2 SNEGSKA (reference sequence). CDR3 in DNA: TGCAGTGCTAGAGATCTGGAGATCGGCGAGACCCAGTACTTC. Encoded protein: CSARDLEIGETQYF.

CDR3 DNA: TGCAGCGTCGCAACACGGACAGGGGGCTCCTACGAGCAGTACTTC. This codes for CSVATRTGGSYEQYF. The chain joins TRBV29-1 to TRBJ2-7; 10 nucleotides agree with TRBD1. CDR1 and CDR2 (germline): SQVTM, ANQGSEA. The CDR3 covers 15 residues. The trim removed 6 bases at V and 0 bases at J, leaving 8 bases unmatched.